The clone carrying this TCR beta chain showed up just a few times. The antigen remains unidentified. The source of the sample is a study of blood T cells in healthy people across ages. Sample-barcoded 5' priming and a J-beta primer mix drove a second PCR of 7 to 11 cycles. A single record per CDR3 protein comes from TCRdb applying MiXCR to the 5' RACE reads. Here the sample spans hundreds of thousands of distinct CDR3 sequences, 43% being singletons. Study outcomes and limitations: Older age went with lower TCR beta diversity per million T cells, in a roughly linear way.

V was pared by 4 bases and J by 0 bases, with 9 bases of the junction left unmatched. The CDR3 has 18 amino acids. Germline V gene data show CDR1 as SGHVS and CDR2 as FNYEAQ. This chain links TRBV7-6 with TRBJ2-6, with TRBD1 matching over 7 bases. Sequencing input: blood. The clonotype was recovered from a woman in her sixties in good health. DNA for the CDR3: TGTGCCAGCAGCTCCTTGACAGGGTTGAACTCTGGGGCCAACGTCCTGACTTTC. It translates to CASSSLTGLNSGANVLTF.